A selection of T cell receptor beta chains follows, all from one sample in a study of cytomegalovirus exposure and HLA in healthy donors. Only in-frame clones appear in the TCRdb table, and some are missing; sequencing was by immunoSEQ multiplex PCR. The sample lists about 130,000 clones; roughly 79% were seen once. Sequencing used PBMCs. These receptors came from a boy between 2 and 15 years old in good health and CMV-seronegative. Both conserved end residues are part of each CDR3. Each record gives: V gene, D gene, clone size, J gene, CDR3 DNA, CDR3 protein. A D gene is named only where the DNA matches it firmly. A clone size is listed for some rows: how often the clone was seen (once, few, many), or a class if it is expanded.

>TRBV7-9|.|.|TRBJ2-2
TGTGCCAGCAGCTTAGCGATAGGGGCCGCCGGGGAGCTGTTTTTT
CASSLAIGAAGELFF
>TRBV9|.|.|TRBJ1-2
TGTGCCAGCAGCGTAGCTGACGCCTTAACGGGTGGCTACACCTTC
CASSVADALTGGYTF
>TRBV18|TRBD1|.|TRBJ1-1
TGTGCCAGCTCATCGACAGGGGGGAACACTGAAGCTTTCTTT
CASSSTGGNTEAFF
>TRBV4-3|TRBD1|.|TRBJ1-3
TGCGCCAGCAGCCAAGAATACAGGGGAACTGGAAACACCATATATTTT
CASSQEYRGTGNTIYF
>TRBV5-1|.|.|TRBJ2-7
TGCGCCAGCAGCTTGGCAGGGCTCTACGAGCAGTACTTC
CASSLAGLYEQYF
>TRBV5-1|TRBD2|.|TRBJ2-5
TGCGCCAGCAGCGTCGGTGCGGGAGGCGAAGAGACCCAGTACTTC
CASSVGAGGEETQYF
>TRBV6-5|.|.|TRBJ2-7
TGTGCCAGCAGTTACATCTTAGGGAGTCCGGGCGAGCAGTACTTC
CASSYILGSPGEQYF
>TRBV19|.|once|TRBJ1-5
TGTGCCAGTAGTTTCCCTCGGGTGGCGCATCAGCCCCAGCATTTT
CASSFPRVAHQPQHF
>TRBV30|.|.|TRBJ2-7
TGTGCCTGGAAATTCAGGGACTACGAGCAGTACTTC
CAWKFRDYEQYF
>TRBV29-1|.|.|TRBJ1-1
TGCAGCGTTGGAAAAACGGGTAAAGGTGAAGCTTTCTTT
CSVGKTGKGEAFF
>TRBV9|.|few|TRBJ1-5
TGTGCCAGCAGCGTGGGGGACTATCAGCCCCAGCATTTT
CASSVGDYQPQHF
>TRBV4-2|TRBD1|.|TRBJ2-3
TGTGCCAGCAGCCGAGAGACAGGGGGCGTCCGAGGCGGCACAGATACGCAGTATTTT
CASSRETGGVRGGTDTQYF
>TRBV4-2|.|.|TRBJ1-1
TGTGCCAGCAGCCACGACTCTCGCACTGAAGCTTTCTTT
CASSHDSRTEAFF
>TRBV9|.|.|TRBJ1-4
TGTGCCAGCAGCGTAACAGGGAGGGGGGAAAAACTGTTTTTT
CASSVTGRGEKLFF
>TRBV7-6|.|.|TRBJ1-1
TGTGCCAGCAGCTTAGATGCCGGGAGCGGTAGCACTGAAGCTTTCTTT
CASSLDAGSGSTEAFF
>TRBV27|TRBD1|.|TRBJ1-2
TGTGCCAGCAGGCTGACAGGGATGGACTATGGCTACACCTTC
CASRLTGMDYGYTF
>TRBV11-2|.|.|TRBJ1-2
TGTGCCAGCAGCTTAGGTGGGGAGTTCTATGGCTACACCTTC
CASSLGGEFYGYTF
>TRBV19|TRBD2|.|TRBJ2-1
TGTGCCAGTAGTAGATCCATCGGGACTAGCGGGGGGAGGATCTACAATGAGCAGTTCTTC
CASSRSIGTSGGRIYNEQFF
>TRBV19|.|.|TRBJ1-5
TGTGCCAGTAGTATAGATAGGGGGTTCGGCGATAGGGCGAATCAGCCCCAGCATTTT
CASSIDRGFGDRANQPQHF
>TRBV5-1|.|.|TRBJ2-5
TGCGCCAGCAGCTCTCAAGAGACCCAGTACTTC
CASSSQETQYF
>TRBV4-3|.|.|TRBJ1-1
TGCGCCAGCAGCCAAGGAAGAAATCTACGGAACACTGAAGCTTTCTTT
CASSQGRNLRNTEAFF
>TRBV19|TRBD1|.|TRBJ1-1
TGTGCCAGTAGTTCCTCAGGGGGACTGAACACTGAAGCTTTCTTT
CASSSSGGLNTEAFF
>TRBV5-1|.|.|TRBJ1-1
TGCGCCAGCAGGGAGGAAATATTGGGCACTGAAGCTTTCTTT
CASREEILGTEAFF
>TRBV7-2|.|.|TRBJ2-7
TGTGCCAGCAGCTCCCAGGGCACCAACTACGAGCAGTACTTC
CASSSQGTNYEQYF
>TRBV7-9|TRBD1|.|TRBJ1-3
TGTGCCAGCAGCGAATTACGGACAGGGGACTCTGGAAACACCATATATTTT
CASSELRTGDSGNTIYF
>TRBV6-1|TRBD1|.|TRBJ1-1
TGTGCCAGCAGACAGGGGGGGAGCACTGAAGCTTTCTTT
CASRQGGSTEAFF
>TRBV19|.|.|TRBJ2-2
TGTGCCAGTAGTTGGCAGAACACCGGGGAGCTGTTTTTT
CASSWQNTGELFF
>TRBV7-6|.|.|TRBJ2-7
TGTGCCAGCAGCCCCGGGCAGGGGAACGAGCAGTACTTC
CASSPGQGNEQYF
>TRBV10-2|TRBD1|.|TRBJ2-1
TGCGCCAGCAGTGAGGGGGAGACAGGGTGGAACAATGAGCAGTTCTTC
CASSEGETGWNNEQFF
>TRBV4-2|.|few|TRBJ2-7
TGTGCCAGCAGCTTCCGGAGGGAGTCCTACGAGCAGTACTTC
CASSFRRESYEQYF
>TRBV7-9|.|.|TRBJ2-1
TGTGCCAGCAGCTCCCCTGGGGCGGGGACCTACAATGAGCAGTTCTTC
CASSSPGAGTYNEQFF
>TRBV6-6|.|.|TRBJ1-2
TGTGCCAGCACCTCGAGAGAGGCCTATGGCTACACCTTC
CASTSREAYGYTF
>TRBV6-1|.|.|TRBJ2-4
TGTGCCAGCAGCCCTGGACTAGCCAAAAACATTCAGTACTTC
CASSPGLAKNIQYF
>TRBV7-2|.|.|TRBJ2-2
TGTGCCAGCAGCTTAGAAAACAGCTACACCGGGGAGCTGTTTTTT
CASSLENSYTGELFF
>TRBV7-3|.|.|TRBJ2-5
TGTGCCAGCAGCCGGACAGCTTACCAAGAGACCCAGTACTTC
CASSRTAYQETQYF
>TRBV7-3|TRBD1|.|TRBJ2-3
TGTGCCAGCAGACCGACAGGGGGCGTTACGCAGTATTTT
CASRPTGGVTQYF
>TRBV19|TRBD2|.|TRBJ2-3
TGTGCCAGTAGTATCATACTAGCGACAGATACGCAGTATTTT
CASSIILATDTQYF
>TRBV7-6|.|.|TRBJ2-2
TGTGCCAGCAGCTCAAATAGGGGCGGGGAGCTGTTTTTT
CASSSNRGGELFF
>TRBV6-5|.|.|TRBJ1-4
TGTGCCAGCAGTGTGAGCGAAAAACTGTTTTTT
CASSVSEKLFF
>TRBV15|TRBD2|.|TRBJ2-3
TGTGCCACCAGCAGGAGGACTAGCGGGCTGGAAGATACGCAGTATTTT
CATSRRTSGLEDTQYF
>TRBV9|.|once|TRBJ2-2
TGTGCCAGCAGCGTATCCGAGGCTCCTAACACCGGGGAGCTGTTTTTT
CASSVSEAPNTGELFF
>TRBV14|.|.|TRBJ2-5
TGTGCCAGCAGCCAATGGACAGTTGTTGGAGAGACCCAGTACTTC
CASSQWTVVGETQYF
>TRBV11-3|.|.|TRBJ2-1
TGTGCCAGCAGCTCCCGGCGATATGAGGGGGGGTCCTACAATGAGCAGTTCTTC
CASSSRRYEGGSYNEQFF